Presented here are 31 T cell receptor beta chains from one specimen sequenced in a study of cytomegalovirus exposure and HLA in healthy donors. 60 Vbeta and 13 Jbeta primers were used in PCR. The data were produced by immunoSEQ multiplex PCR, yet TCRdb's version contains in-frame clones alone and is incomplete. The table includes about 120,000 clones, about 70% detected once. Sequencing used PBMCs. Receptor source: a woman aged 35 to 49 in good health and CMV-seropositive.

The CDR3 protein is CASSYNTGANVLTF. The CDR3, as DNA: TGCGCCAGCAGCTACAACACTGGGGCCAACGTCCTGACTTTC. The chain is built from TRBV4-1 and TRBJ2-6; no definite D call. This CDR3 contains 14 residues. The V end lost 5 bases, the J end lost 2 bases, and 7 bases lay between the germline ends. Germline V gives CDR1 MGHRA, CDR2 YSYEKL.

This clone showed up just a few times. The chain recombines TRBV7-9 with TRBJ2-5; a possible D gene is TRBD1 (6 bases). Trimming took off 3 bases at V and 4 bases at J, with 15 bases between the two ends. Germline-derived CDR1 and CDR2 are SEHNR and FQNEAQ (reference sequence). The CDR3 is made up of 15 amino acids. CDR3 DNA sequence: TGTGCCAGCAGCTTCTCCTTGGACAGCCGAGAGACCCAGTACTTC. Its protein is CASSFSLDSRETQYF.

The J gene is TRBJ2-1, the V gene TRBV5-1; D is possibly TRBD1 (5 bases). Germline CDR1 is SGHRS and CDR2 is YFSETQ. The CDR3 is made up of 13 amino acids. Deletions cut 3 bases from V and 6 bases from J, with 10 bases between. The CDR3 reads CASSSDSLNEQFF. The CDR3 DNA reads TGCGCCAGCAGCTCAGACAGTCTCAATGAGCAGTTCTTC.

The chain recombines TRBV29-1 with TRBJ2-7; 9 bases are shared with TRBD2. The CDR3 is 12 amino acids. Trimming at V came to 6 bases and at J to 6 bases, leaving 6 bases not matched to a gene. Germline-derived CDR1 and CDR2 are SQVTM and ANQGSEA. The CDR3 coding sequence is TGCAGCGTCGGCGGGGGGGCATCCGAGCAGTACTTC. It codes for CSVGGGASEQYF.

The J gene is TRBJ1-1, the V gene TRBV2; TRBD1 matches 8 bases. In germline, CDR1 is SNHLY, CDR2 FYNNEI. CDR3 length: 14 amino acids. The V segment lost 6 bases and the J segment 5 bases; nucleotides outside the gene matches: 8. CDR3 protein: CASSVDRGRTEAFF. CDR3 coding DNA: TGTGCCAGCAGCGTAGACAGGGGTAGGACTGAAGCTTTCTTT.

The chain links TRBV5-1 to TRBJ1-2, with a possible D match to TRBD1 (5 bases). CDR3 length: 13 amino acids. Trimming removed 2 bases from V and 7 bases from J, with 12 bases in between. Germline V gene data show CDR1 as SGHRS and CDR2 as YFSETQ. CDR3 residues: CASSLQVGGGYTF. The CDR3 nucleotides read TGCGCCAGCAGCTTACAGGTGGGGGGTGGCTACACCTTC.

This clone has only a few counts. The chain recombines TRBV15 with TRBJ2-5; D is perhaps TRBD1 (6 bases). Germline loops: CDR1 LNHNV, CDR2 YYDKDF (reference sequence). There are 13 residues in the CDR3. Trimming left V 5 bases short and J 0 bases short, with 7 bases between. The CDR3: CATSGGYQETQYF. The CDR3 nucleotides read TGTGCCACCAGCGGGGGCTACCAAGAGACCCAGTACTTC.

The chain uses TRBV30 and TRBJ1-1, with no clear D. CDR1 and CDR2 from the germline V gene are GTSNPN and SVGIG (reference sequence). The CDR3 consists of 14 residues. V was trimmed by 0 bases and J by 1 base, leaving 9 bases between them. CDR3 coding DNA: TGTGCCTGGAGTGTCTGGCGGAGGAACACTGAAGCTTTCTTT. Protein sequence: CAWSVWRRNTEAFF.

This chain connects TRBV4-1 to TRBJ2-1; D is possibly TRBD2 (7 bases). V lost 1 base to trimming and J lost 14 bases, with 18 bases between them. Germline V gene lookup returns CDR1 MGHRA and CDR2 YSYEKL. The CDR3 runs 14 residues. The CDR3 loop is CASSQGAGGGRKFF. In DNA, the CDR3 is TGCGCCAGCAGCCAAGGGGCTGGGGGGGGGCGGAAGTTCTTC.

This sequence joins TRBV5-1 and TRBJ1-1; D is unresolved. Germline V gene sequence: CDR1 SGHRS, CDR2 YFSETQ. The CDR3 spans 14 residues. V lost 0 bases to trimming and J lost 2 bases, with 8 bases between them. The CDR3 nucleotides read TGCGCCAGCAGCTTGGGAGAACGCAACACTGAAGCTTTCTTT. Its protein product is CASSLGERNTEAFF.

The genes are TRBV27 and TRBJ2-1, with 8 positions matching TRBD2. V shed 5 bases, J shed 8 bases, and the junction held 8 bases outside the gene matches. Germline CDR1 and CDR2: MNHEY and SMNVEV (reference sequence). This CDR3 is built from 14 residues. The CDR3 nucleotides read TGTGCCAGCAGTCCCTCCGGGGGGGCCTATGAGCAGTTCTTC. This encodes CASSPSGGAYEQFF.

The CDR3 reads CASSLAPTVRDEQYF. The CDR3 nucleotides read TGTGCCAGCAGCTTAGCACCCACAGTACGTGACGAGCAGTACTTC. The rearrangement uses TRBV7-6 and TRBJ2-7; D is undetermined. CDR3 length: 15 residues. The V end lost 0 bases, the J end lost 5 bases, and 14 bases lay between the germline ends. Germline V gene data show CDR1 as SGHVS and CDR2 as FNYEAQ. Drawing the rest from reference TRBV7-6 and TRBJ2-7, the complete variable domain is GAGVSQSPRYKVTKRGQDVALRCDPISGHVSLYWYRQALGQGPEFLTYFNYEAQQDKSGLPNDRFSAERPEGSISTLTIQRTEQRDSAMYRCASSLAPTVRDEQYFGPGTRLTVT.

In this sample, this clone turned up once. This chain connects TRBV7-9 to TRBJ2-2; D may be TRBD1 (7 bases). Germline V lookup: CDR1 SEHNR, CDR2 FQNEAQ (reference sequence). V gave up 3 bases and J gave up 0 bases, with 20 bases separating them. The CDR3 covers 19 residues. The CDR3 DNA sequence: TGTGCCAGCAGCTTTTATACCGCACAGGGGACTGCGAACACCGGGGAGCTGTTTTTT. Protein: CASSFYTAQGTANTGELFF. Based on the CDR3 plus reference TRBV7-9 and TRBJ2-2, the full variable domain is DTGVSQNPRHKITKRGQNVTFRCDPISEHNRLYWYRQTLGQGPEFLTYFQNEAQLEKSRLLSDRFSAERPKGSFSTLEIQRTEQGDSAMYLCASSFYTAQGTANTGELFFGEGSRLTVL.

CDR3 sequence reads: CASSLASGLYNEQFF. The DNA of the CDR3 is TGCGCCAGCAGCTTGGCCAGCGGACTCTACAATGAGCAGTTCTTC. The rearrangement links TRBV5-1 to TRBJ2-1; possible D gene TRBD2, 5 bases. Trimming took off 0 bases at V and 3 bases at J, with 10 bases between the two ends. This CDR3 is built from 15 residues. CDR1 is SGHRS and CDR2 is YFSETQ in the germline V gene. The whole variable domain, remainder taken from reference TRBV5-1 and TRBJ2-1, is KAGVTQTPRYLIKTRGQQVTLSCSPISGHRSVSWYQQTPGQGLQFLFEYFSETQRNKGNFPGRFSGRQFSNSRSEMNVSTLELGDSALYLCASSLASGLYNEQFFGPGTRLTVL.

This sequence joins TRBV7-2 and TRBJ2-5, with TRBD2 identical over 8 bases. Trimming took 5 bases from V and 4 from J; bases not matched to a gene: 12. CDR1 and CDR2 (germline): SGHTA, FQGNSA. CDR3 size: 16 residues. Here the CDR3 reads CASSAAGTRGSETQYF. The CDR3 DNA reads TGTGCCAGCAGCGCAGCCGGGACTAGGGGTTCAGAGACCCAGTACTTC.

This sequence joins TRBV5-1 and TRBJ1-2, with 7 positions matching TRBD1. This CDR3 is built from 13 residues. Germline loops: CDR1 SGHRS, CDR2 YFSETQ. V lost 4 bases and J lost 8; bases outside the gene matches: 8. DNA of the CDR3: TGCGCCAGCAGCCCTACAGGGGTTGACGGCTACACCTTC. This encodes CASSPTGVDGYTF.

The chain joins TRBV6-5 to TRBJ2-3; 10 positions match TRBD2. After removal of 2 bases from V and 0 bases from J, the junction contained 2 bases not matched to a gene. The CDR3 covers 16 residues. CDR1 is MNHEY, CDR2 SVGAGI, per germline. CDR3 bases: TGTGCCAGCAGTTACGGACTAGCGGTGAGCACAGATACGCAGTATTTT. This gives the protein CASSYGLAVSTDTQYF.

This clone was seen once. An end of the junction does not agree with germline; a read error may underlie this. The chain recombines TRBV7-9 with TRBJ1-1; D is undetermined. Germline CDR1 reads SEHNR; CDR2 reads FQNEAQ (reference sequence). CDR3 size: 14 residues. Here the CDR3 DNA reads TGTTCCAGCAGCTTAGTAGCCGGGGACACTGAAGCTTTCTTT. It is translated as CSSSLVAGDTEAFF.

This sequence joins TRBV2 and TRBJ2-3; TRBD2 is a possible D gene (6 bases). The CDR3 has 17 residues. Trimming cost V 3 bases and J 0 bases, with 16 bases left between them. Germline CDR1 reads SNHLY; CDR2 reads FYNNEI. CDR3 amino acids: CASSDTTGTPSTDTQYF. DNA of the CDR3: TGTGCCAGCAGTGACACCACCGGGACTCCAAGCACAGATACGCAGTATTTT.

V usage is TRBV2 and J usage is TRBJ2-1; 10 bases align to TRBD2. Germline CDR1 reads SNHLY; CDR2 reads FYNNEI. Trimming took 5 bases from V and 5 from J; bases not matched to a gene: 9. This CDR3 has 16 residues. This CDR3 is CASSFRTSGYDNEQFF. The CDR3 DNA reads as TGTGCCAGCAGTTTCCGGACTAGCGGCTACGACAATGAGCAGTTCTTC.

This clone was found a few times. The chain has TRBV7-8 and TRBJ2-1, with 8 positions matching TRBD2. V shed 1 base, J shed 8 bases, and the junction held 10 bases outside the gene matches. CDR3 length equals 16 residues. CDR1 and CDR2 from the germline V gene are SGHVS and FQNEAQ. CDR3 in amino acids: CASSLVPTSGPHEQFF. The CDR3 region has the DNA TGTGCCAGCAGCTTAGTCCCCACTAGCGGCCCCCATGAGCAGTTCTTC.

The gene calls are TRBV29-1 and TRBJ1-1, with TRBD1 as a possible D gene (6 bases). The CDR3 is made up of 14 amino acids. CDR1 SQVTM and CDR2 ANQGSEA come from the germline V gene. Trimming shortened V by 4 bases and J by 0 bases, and 12 bases separated the two germline ends. The CDR3 protein is CSVVFRQVNTEAFF. Here the CDR3 DNA reads TGCAGCGTTGTCTTTCGACAGGTGAACACTGAAGCTTTCTTT.

V and J are TRBV27 and TRBJ2-2; 7 bases align to TRBD1. Germline V lookup: CDR1 MNHEY, CDR2 SMNVEV (reference sequence). The junction had 1 base not matched to a gene; V was cut back by 5 bases and J by 1 base. This CDR3 has 14 residues. The CDR3 bases are TGTGCCAGCAGTAGGACAGGGAACACCGGGGAGCTGTTTTTT. This codes for CASSRTGNTGELFF.

This chain joins TRBV7-9 and TRBJ1-1; 7 bases line up with TRBD1. The germline CDR1 and CDR2 sequences are SEHNR and FQNEAQ (reference sequence). The CDR3 extends over 14 amino acids. The junction had 3 bases not matched to a gene; V was cut back by 4 bases and J by 1 base. The CDR3: CASSSWTGNTEAFF. The CDR3 nucleotides read TGTGCCAGCAGCTCCTGGACAGGGAACACTGAAGCTTTCTTT.

CDR3 sequence: CASSSGTSGNNEQFF. CDR3 in DNA: TGTGCCAGCTCGTCCGGGACTAGCGGTAACAATGAGCAGTTCTTC. The J gene is TRBJ2-1, the V gene TRBV18; 11 bases line up with TRBD2. Per the germline V gene, CDR1 is KGHSH and CDR2 is LQKENI. The CDR3 loop spans 15 amino acids. Trimming cost V 6 bases and J 5 bases; bases outside gene matches: 6. Supplemented by reference TRBV18 and TRBJ2-1, the full variable domain reads NAGVMQNPRHLVRRRGQEARLRCSPMKGHSHVYWYRQLPEEGLKFMVYLQKENIIDESGMPKERFSAEFPKEGPSILRIQQVVRGDSAAYFCASSSGTSGNNEQFFGPGTRLTVL.

The chain employs TRBV13 and TRBJ1-1; D not resolved. Germline V lookup: CDR1 PRHDT, CDR2 FYEKMQ (reference sequence). The CDR3 runs to 14 residues. V dropped 0 bases and J dropped 2 bases, with 7 bases sitting between them. CDR3 in amino acids: CASSLGAVNTEAFF. CDR3 DNA: TGTGCCAGCAGCTTAGGGGCGGTAAACACTGAAGCTTTCTTT.

V and J are TRBV6-5 and TRBJ1-1; D is unresolved. Germline CDR1 is MNHEY and CDR2 is SVGAGI. This CDR3 has 13 amino acids. Trimming removed 0 bases from V and 11 bases from J, with 13 bases in between. The CDR3 region has the DNA TGTGCCAGCAGTTACTCCGGCGGAGGGTGGGCTTTCTTT. This encodes CASSYSGGGWAFF.

This chain uses TRBV7-6 with TRBJ2-7; D uncertain. The length of the CDR3 is 13 residues. CDR1 SGHVS and CDR2 FNYEAQ come from the germline V gene. V lost 2 bases and J lost 7, with 12 bases in between. The chain's CDR3 is CASSLFNTKEQYF. In DNA form, the CDR3 reads TGTGCCAGCAGCTTATTTAACACAAAGGAGCAGTACTTC.

This rearrangement joins TRBV7-9 to TRBJ1-4; TRBD1 matches at 8 bases. J gave up 5 bases and V 5 bases, and 10 bases lay outside the gene matches. This CDR3 is 16 amino acids long. CDR1 SEHNR and CDR2 FQNEAQ come from the germline V gene (reference sequence). The DNA of the CDR3 is TGTGCCAGCAGCCCGAGGGTGACAGGGGAGAATGAAAAACTGTTTTTT. Its translation: CASSPRVTGENEKLFF.

The chain is built from TRBV7-2 and TRBJ2-1; 8 bases fit TRBD2. This CDR3 is built from 15 residues. Germline assignment: CDR1 SGHTA and CDR2 FQGNSA. After removal of 5 bases from V and 8 bases from J, the junction contained 11 bases not matched to a gene. CDR3 amino acids: CASSPIGLALDEQFF. CDR3 bases: TGTGCCAGCAGCCCAATTGGACTAGCACTCGATGAGCAGTTCTTC.

The V gene is TRBV10-2, the J gene TRBJ1-2, with 8 positions matching TRBD1. Germline V CDR1 and CDR2: WSHSY, SAAADI. The junction had 7 bases not matched to a gene; V was cut back by 6 bases and J by 4 bases. The CDR3 is made up of 14 amino acids. The CDR3 sequence: CASRTGGEIYGYTF. CDR3 DNA sequence: TGCGCCAGCAGAACAGGGGGGGAAATCTATGGCTACACCTTC.